This TCR beta chain was captured by sequencing in a study of CD8+CD57+ T cells in acquired aplastic anemia. For the study at large: DNA per sorted CD4+ or CD8+ sample ranged roughly 0.19 to 30 ug, averaging roughly 3.2 ug.

Sequencing was done on patients that had shown CD8+CD57+ cell expansion by flow cytometry. The germline gives CDR1 MNHEY, CDR2 SMNVEV (reference sequence). Ends included, the CDR3 has 15 residues. Genomic DNA provided the template from which TCR beta VDJ and CDR3 profiles were obtained. TCRdb fed the reads into MiXCR, producing one record per CDR3 protein. This table has fewer than 200,000 distinct CDR3 sequences, under 55% appearing once. Note on this clonotype: The limits of the CDR3 on the DNA are not certain, so only TCRdb's listed CDR3 is given.

The sequence came from a human donor with aplastic anemia. The chain combines TRBV27 with TRBJ1-2; no DNA check was done on the table's D call, TRBD1. The sample comprised sorted CD4+, CD8+, or CD8+CD57+ T cells (not recorded which) from PBMCs. The chain's CDR3 is CASSLWGAGNYGYAF.